The clone carrying this T cell receptor (beta chain) is termed medium-sized. Antigen unknown. This sample is part of a study of neurological immune-mediated disorders. Study-level findings and limits: The greatest TCR clonal expansion occurred in HTLV-1-associated myelopathy and the least in multiple sclerosis, which fell below healthy controls. None of the CDR3 amino acid sequences of expanded clones recurred across subjects, suggesting private repertoires in all groups.

Synthesis of cDNA used 5'RACE (with 10-nucleotide random UMIs). Via MiXCR, TCRdb re-called the 5' RACE reads, giving one row per CDR3 protein. This table has 20,000 to 30,000 distinct CDR3 sequences, over 5.5% appearing once. CDR1 is DFQATT, CDR2 SNEGSKA, per germline (reference sequence). The CDR3 consists of 18 residues. The trim removed 1 base at V and 1 base at J, leaving 11 bases unmatched. This TCR was recovered from a woman between 40 and 55 years old in good health. The specimen was PBMCs. The V call is TRBV20-1, the J call TRBJ1-5; TRBD1 agrees at 9 bases. The DNA of the CDR3 is TGCAGTGCTAGAGGACCGGGACAGGGAGTCCAGAGCAATCAGCCCCAGCATTTT. This sequence encodes CSARGPGQGVQSNQPQHF.